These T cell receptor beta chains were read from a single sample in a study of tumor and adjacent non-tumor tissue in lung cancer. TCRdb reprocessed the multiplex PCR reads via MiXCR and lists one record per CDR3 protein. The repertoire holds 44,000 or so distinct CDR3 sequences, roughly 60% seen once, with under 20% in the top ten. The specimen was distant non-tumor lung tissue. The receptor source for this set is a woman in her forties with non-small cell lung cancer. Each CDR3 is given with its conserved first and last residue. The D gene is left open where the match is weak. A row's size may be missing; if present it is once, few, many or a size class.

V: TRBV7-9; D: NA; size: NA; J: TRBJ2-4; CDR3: CASGPTGGSKNIQYF; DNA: TGTGCCAGCGGCCCGACCGGTGGGTCCAAAAACATTCAGTACTTC
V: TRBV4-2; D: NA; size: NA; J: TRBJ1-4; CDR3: CVSSPYREVGEKLFF; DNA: TGTGTCAGCAGCCCGTACAGGGAGGTTGGGGAAAAACTGTTTTTT
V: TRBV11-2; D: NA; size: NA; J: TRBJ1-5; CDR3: CASSFSGWQPHHF; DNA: TGTGCCAGCAGCTTCTCAGGGTGGCAGCCCCACCATTTC
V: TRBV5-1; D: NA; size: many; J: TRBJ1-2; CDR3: CASSSDQTHYGYTF; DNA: TGCGCCAGCAGCTCGGACCAGACTCACTATGGCTACACCTTC
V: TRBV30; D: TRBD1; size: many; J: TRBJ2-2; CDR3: CAWDGQGVTGELFF; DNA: TGTGCCTGGGACGGACAGGGGGTCACCGGGGAGCTGTTTTTT
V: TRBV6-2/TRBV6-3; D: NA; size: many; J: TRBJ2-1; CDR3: CASKGDSGYNEQFF; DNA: TGTGCCAGCAAGGGTGATAGCGGTTACAATGAGCAGTTCTTC
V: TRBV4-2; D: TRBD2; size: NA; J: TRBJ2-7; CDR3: CANSQGFLAGFLEQYF; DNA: TGTGCCAACAGCCAAGGGTTTTTAGCGGGGTTCCTCGAGCAGTACTTT
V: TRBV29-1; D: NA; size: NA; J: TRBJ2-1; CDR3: CSARQTISEQFF; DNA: TGCAGCGCCCGACAGACGATCAGTGAGCAGTTCTTC
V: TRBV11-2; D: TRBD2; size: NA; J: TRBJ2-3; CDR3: CANSRAGGRADTQYF; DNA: TGTGCCAACAGTCGAGCGGGAGGAAGAGCAGATACGCAGTATTTT
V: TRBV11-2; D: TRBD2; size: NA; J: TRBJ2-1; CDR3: CASSFRASSGSVNERFF; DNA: TGTGCCAGCAGCTTTCGGGCAAGTAGCGGGAGTGTCAATGAGCGGTTCTTC